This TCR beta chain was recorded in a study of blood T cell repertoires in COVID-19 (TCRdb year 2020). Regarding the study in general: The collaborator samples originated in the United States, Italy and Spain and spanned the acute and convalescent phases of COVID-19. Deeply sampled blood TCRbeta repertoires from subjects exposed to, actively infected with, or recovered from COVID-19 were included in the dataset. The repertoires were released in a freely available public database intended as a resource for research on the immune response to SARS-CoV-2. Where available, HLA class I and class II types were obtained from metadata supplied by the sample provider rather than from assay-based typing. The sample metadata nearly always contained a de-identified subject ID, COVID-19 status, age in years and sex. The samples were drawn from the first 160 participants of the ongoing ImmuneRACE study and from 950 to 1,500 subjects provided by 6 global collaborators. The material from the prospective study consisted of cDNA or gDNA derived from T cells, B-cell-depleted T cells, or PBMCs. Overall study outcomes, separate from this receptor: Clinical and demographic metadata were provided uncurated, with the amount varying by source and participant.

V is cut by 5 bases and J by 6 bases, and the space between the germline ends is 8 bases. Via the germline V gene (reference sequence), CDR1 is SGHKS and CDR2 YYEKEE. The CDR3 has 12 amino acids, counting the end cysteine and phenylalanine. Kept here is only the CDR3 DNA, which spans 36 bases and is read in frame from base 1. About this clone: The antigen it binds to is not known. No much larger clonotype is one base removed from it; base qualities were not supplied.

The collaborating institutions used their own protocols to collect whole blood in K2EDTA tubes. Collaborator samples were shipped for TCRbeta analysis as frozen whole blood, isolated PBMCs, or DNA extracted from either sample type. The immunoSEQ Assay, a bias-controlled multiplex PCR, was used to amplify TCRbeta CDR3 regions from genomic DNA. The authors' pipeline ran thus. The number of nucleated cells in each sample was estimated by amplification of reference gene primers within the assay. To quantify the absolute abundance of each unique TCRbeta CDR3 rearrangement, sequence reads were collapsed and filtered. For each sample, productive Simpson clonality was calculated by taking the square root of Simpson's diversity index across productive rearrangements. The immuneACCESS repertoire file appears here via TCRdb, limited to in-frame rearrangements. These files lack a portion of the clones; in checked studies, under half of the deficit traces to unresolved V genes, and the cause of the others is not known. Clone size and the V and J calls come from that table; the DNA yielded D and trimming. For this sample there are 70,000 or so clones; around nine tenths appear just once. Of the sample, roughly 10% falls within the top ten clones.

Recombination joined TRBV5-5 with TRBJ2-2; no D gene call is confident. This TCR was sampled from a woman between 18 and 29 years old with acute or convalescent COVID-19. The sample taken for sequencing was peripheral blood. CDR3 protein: CASSSFAGELFF. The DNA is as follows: TGTGCCAGCAGTTCTTTCGCCGGGGAGCTGTTTTTT.